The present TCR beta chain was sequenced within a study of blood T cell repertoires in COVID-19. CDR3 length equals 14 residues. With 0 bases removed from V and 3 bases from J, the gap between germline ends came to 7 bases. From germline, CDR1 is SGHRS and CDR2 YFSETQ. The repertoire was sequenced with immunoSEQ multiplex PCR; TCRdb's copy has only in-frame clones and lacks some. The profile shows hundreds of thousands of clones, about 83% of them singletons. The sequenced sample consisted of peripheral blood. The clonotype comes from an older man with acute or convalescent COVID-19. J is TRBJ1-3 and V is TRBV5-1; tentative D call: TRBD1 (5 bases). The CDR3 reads CASSLAGIGNTIYF. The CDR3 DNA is TGCGCCAGCAGCTTGGCAGGGATTGGAAACACCATATATTTT.